Listed here are 20 T cell receptor beta chains from one sample, sequenced in a study of response to subunit inactivated influenza vaccine. One entry per CDR3 protein, called by TCRdb with MiXCR from the RT-PCR reads. Among 500,000 to 600,000 distinct CDR3 sequences listed, approximately 14% were seen once. The specimen comprised PBMCs from blood, sampled 12 days after vaccination. Every receptor here comes from a man in his fifties who received an inactivated influenza vaccine.

The V gene is TRBV14, the J gene TRBJ2-1; D not resolved. CDR1 SGHDN and CDR2 FVKESK come from the germline V gene. Trimming removed 0 bases from V and 4 bases from J, with 13 bases in between. This CDR3 has 16 residues. Written as DNA, the CDR3 is TGTGCCAGCAGCCAAGAGCCTAGGTGGGCATACAATGAGCAGTTCTTC. Protein sequence: CASSQEPRWAYNEQFF.

This clonotype was seen ten or more times. This chain joins TRBV5-1 and TRBJ2-2; the D is unclear. The CDR3 contains 14 residues. CDR1 and CDR2 from the germline V gene are SGHRS and YFSETQ. V lost 2 bases to trimming and J lost 0 bases, with 5 bases between them. In DNA form, the CDR3 reads TGCGCCAGCAGCTTACGAACGAACACCGGGGAGCTGTTTTTT. The encoded protein is CASSLRTNTGELFF.

Turning to this clonotype: This may arise from a read error, as a much more abundant clone is one base away. The CDR3 DNA reads TGTGCCAGCAGCGTAGACAGGAACACCGGGGAGCTGTTTTTT. It is translated as CASSVDRNTGELFF. The V gene is TRBV9, the J gene TRBJ2-2; D is ambiguous. Looked up from germline, CDR1 is SGDLS and CDR2 is YYNGEE. The CDR3 has 14 residues. Between the trimmed V and J ends, which lost 0 bases and 1 base, there was a span of 4 bases.

This clonotype was seen only a few times. The rearrangement links TRBV18 to TRBJ1-4, with a tentative D call TRBD1 (6 bases). The length of the CDR3 is 14 residues. Trimming stripped 3 bases from V and 8 bases from J, with 13 bases between. In germline, CDR1 is KGHSH, CDR2 LQKENI. The CDR3 DNA sequence: TGTGCCAGCTCACCTTCAGGGGATAGGGAAAAACTGTTTTTT. Protein sequence: CASSPSGDREKLFF.

The genes are TRBV5-1 and TRBJ2-1; D assignment may be TRBD1 or TRBD2 (5 bases each). Trimming stripped 3 bases from V and 6 bases from J, with 13 bases between. The CDR3 consists of 14 residues. The germline V gene encodes CDR1 SGHRS and CDR2 YFSETQ. The CDR3 coding sequence is TGCGCCAGCAGCTACGGGACCACGGGCAATGAGCAGTTCTTC. Residues: CASSYGTTGNEQFF.

This clonotype was observed a handful of times. The rearrangement uses TRBV5-1 and TRBJ2-7; D remains ambiguous. Germline V CDR1 and CDR2: SGHRS, YFSETQ. CDR3 length: 14 residues. V was shortened by 2 bases and J by 2 bases, with 11 bases between the two germline ends. The CDR3, as DNA: TGCGCCAGCAGCTTAATTAACAGCGCCTACGAGCAGTACTTC. Protein sequence: CASSLINSAYEQYF.

The chain couples TRBV12-3 or TRBV12-4 to TRBJ2-5; the D gene is possibly TRBD2 (5 bases). The CDR3 is 14 residues long. V shed 2 bases and J shed 0 bases, with 7 bases lying between them. The CDR3 region has the DNA TGTGCCAGCAGTTTATCGGGGTACCAAGAGACCCAGTACTTC. Translated, it gives CASSLSGYQETQYF.

This clonotype was counted many times. The V gene is TRBV12-3 or TRBV12-4, the J gene TRBJ2-3; possibly TRBD1 for D (6 bases). Trimming shortened V by 2 bases and J by 6 bases, and 15 bases separated the two germline ends. The CDR3 covers 15 residues. In DNA, the CDR3 is TGTGCCAGCAGTTTAAGGGTGACAGGCCAGGATACGCAGTATTTT. It is translated as CASSLRVTGQDTQYF.

The V call is TRBV6-5, the J call TRBJ2-2; D assignment may be TRBD1 or TRBD2 (5 bases each). Trimming removed 4 bases at V and 4 bases at J, with 13 bases between. This CDR3 spans 15 amino acids. Germline loops: CDR1 MNHEY, CDR2 SVGAGI. The CDR3 loop is CASSSSGRSTGELFF. The CDR3 DNA sequence: TGTGCCAGCAGTTCCTCGGGACGGAGCACCGGGGAGCTGTTTTTT.

This clonotype was seen only a few times. The chain joins TRBV28 to TRBJ1-2; 9 nucleotides line up with TRBD1. The CDR3 consists of 15 residues. CDR1 is MDHEN and CDR2 is SYDVKM in the germline V gene. With V trimmed by 8 bases and J by 5 bases, 12 bases remained unmatched. This chain's CDR3 is CASSEQGATWYGYTF. DNA of the CDR3: TGTGCCAGCTCAGAACAGGGGGCGACTTGGTATGGCTACACCTTC.

The rearrangement uses TRBV7-2 and TRBJ2-2; no firm D call. The CDR3 extends over 13 amino acids. With 7 bases removed from V and 0 bases from J, the gap between germline ends came to 6 bases. Germline CDR1 and CDR2: SGHTA and FQGNSA. Written as DNA, the CDR3 is TGTGCCAGCATTTTCCCGAACACCGGGGAGCTGTTTTTT. Translating it yields CASIFPNTGELFF. The whole variable domain, remainder taken from reference TRBV7-2 and TRBJ2-2, is GAGVSQSPSNKVTEKGKDVELRCDPISGHTALYWYRQSLGQGLEFLIYFQGNSAPDKSGLPSDRFSAERTGGSVSTLTIQRTQQEDSAVYLCASIFPNTGELFFGEGSRLTVL.

The sample holds a few counts of this clonotype. V is TRBV7-9 and J is TRBJ2-3; tentative D call: TRBD1 (6 bases). The CDR3 extends over 15 amino acids. Per the germline V gene, CDR1 is SEHNR and CDR2 is FQNEAQ (reference sequence). With 2 bases removed from V and 8 bases from J, the gap between germline ends came to 17 bases. The CDR3 region is CASSLISTGLATQYF. CDR3 nucleotide sequence: TGTGCCAGCAGCTTAATCTCGACAGGCCTAGCTACGCAGTATTTT.

This clonotype was recorded a few times. The CDR3 bases are TGCAGTGCTATTTCGATAGAAGCGAACACTGAAGCTTTCTTT. Its translation: CSAISIEANTEAFF. The chain recombines TRBV20-1 with TRBJ1-1; D is uncertain. There are 14 residues in the CDR3. Trimming removed 4 bases from V and 1 base from J, with 13 bases in between. Germline CDR1 is DFQATT and CDR2 is SNEGSKA (reference sequence).

This clonotype was detected a few times. V gene TRBV12-3 or TRBV12-4 combines with J gene TRBJ1-4; a possible D gene is TRBD1 (5 bases). The CDR3 totals 17 residues. Deletions cut 6 bases from V and 0 bases from J, with 17 bases between. The CDR3, as DNA: TGTGCCAGCAGCCTTAGAGGGGACCCCGCAACTAATGAAAAACTGTTTTTT. Its protein is CASSLRGDPATNEKLFF.

This clonotype was seen a few times. The CDR3 loop is CASSLDRADEKLFF. As DNA, the CDR3 is TGTGCCAGCAGTTTAGACAGGGCTGATGAAAAACTGTTTTTT. The chain employs TRBV12-3 or TRBV12-4 and TRBJ1-4, with D maybe TRBD1 (6 bases). Trimming stripped 1 base from V and 6 bases from J, with 9 bases between. The CDR3 consists of 14 residues.

This clonotype was seen many times. V and J are TRBV20-1 and TRBJ2-5, with 10 bases fitting TRBD2. The ends lost 3 bases at V and 0 bases at J; junction bases unmatched: 1. The CDR3 runs 14 residues. Germline assignment: CDR1 DFQATT and CDR2 SNEGSKA (reference sequence). CDR3 residues: CSASGLADQETQYF. The CDR3 region has the DNA TGCAGTGCTAGTGGACTAGCGGACCAAGAGACCCAGTACTTC.

A few counts support this clonotype. The chain joins TRBV4-2 to TRBJ2-7; no clear D gene. V lost 0 bases and J lost 2, with 11 bases in between. This CDR3 has 15 residues. CDR1 and CDR2 from the germline V gene are LGHNA and YNFKEQ. The CDR3 DNA sequence: TGTGCCAGCAGCCAAGATCACTACGGTGCCTACGAGCAGTACTTC. This encodes CASSQDHYGAYEQYF.

This clonotype has just a few counts. The chain carries TRBV5-6 and TRBJ1-5; D might be TRBD1 (6 bases). Germline lookup yields CDR1 SGHDT and CDR2 YYEEEE. Deletions cut 2 bases from V and 7 bases from J, with 13 bases between. This CDR3 has 14 amino acids. CDR3 coding DNA: TGTGCCAGCAGCTTTTCAGGGGAGAGCCAGCCCCAGCATTTT. Translation: CASSFSGESQPQHF. The variable domain in full, with the rest retrieved from reference TRBV5-6 and TRBJ1-5, is DAGVTQSPTHLIKTRGQQVTLRCSPKSGHDTVSWYQQALGQGPQFIFQYYEEEERQRGNFPDRFSGHQFPNYSSELNVNALLLGDSALYLCASSFSGESQPQHFGDGTRLSIL.

The genes are TRBV2 and TRBJ2-5; 8 positions match TRBD1. CDR3 size: 15 residues. CDR1 is SNHLY, CDR2 FYNNEI, per germline. V lost 0 bases, J lost 4 bases, and 4 bases stayed unmatched. The CDR3 protein is CASSEAWTGLETQYF. The DNA of the CDR3 is TGTGCCAGCAGTGAAGCATGGACAGGGCTAGAGACCCAGTACTTC.

This clonotype has a handful of counts. The rearrangement links TRBV5-1 to TRBJ1-1, with D perhaps TRBD1 (5 bases). Germline V gene data show CDR1 as SGHRS and CDR2 as YFSETQ. V was cut by 0 bases and J by 3 bases, with 12 bases left in between. The CDR3 runs 15 residues. CDR3 bases: TGCGCCAGCAGCTTGGTTTCAGGAGGGGACACTGAAGCTTTCTTT. It is translated as CASSLVSGGDTEAFF.